This T cell receptor (beta chain) was documented in a study of PD-1 blockade in classical Hodgkin lymphoma (dated by TCRdb to the early 2020s). Concerning the study at large: To define a peripheral blood immune signature of response to PD-1 blockade in classical Hodgkin lymphoma, the study combined TCR beta sequencing with CyTOF.

The time point label, as the study defines it: newly diagnosed, previously untreated cHL patient sample. Using a Miltenyi CD4+ T cell isolation kit, CD4+ T cells were purified from thawed PBMCs through magnetic negative selection. PBMCs from patients with newly diagnosed, previously untreated classical Hodgkin lymphoma were sequenced as a comparison group for the relapsed/refractory trial patients. Peripheral blood was collected in 8 mL Vacutainer Cell Preparation Tubes, from which PBMCs were isolated by centrifugation and then cryopreserved. Purified CD4+ and CD8+ fractions were prepared only for cases where an additional PBMC sample was available. On LS columns in a quadroMACS separator, the magnetically labelled cells were depleted, and the flow-through was collected as the purified fraction. The Qiagen DNeasy kit was used to extract genomic DNA both from unsorted PBMCs and from the negatively selected CD4+ and CD8+ fractions. Amplification of TCR beta CDR3 regions was done by immunoSEQ multiplex PCR with primers that anneal to V and J segments. Amplification bias was minimized using a synthetic immune receptor repertoire, and residual bias was removed computationally after sequencing. As for how the authors treated the data: Custom Python scripts were used to quantify repertoire diversity as the Shannon entropy index. Unsorted, CD4+ and CD8+ repertoires were analyzed separately, except in combined analyses where CD4+ and CD8+ sequences were merged in silico. TCRdb's version of the immuneACCESS table is confined to in-frame rearrangements and falls short of the full clone set. An unresolved V gene accounts for under half of the shortfall where checked; the remainder is of unknown origin. V and J calls plus clone size are reproduced from that table; the DNA served to infer D and trimming. In this sample the table shows under 20,000 clones, approximately 90% of which occur a single time. The ten biggest clones cover about 0.5% of the sample.

From the germline V gene, CDR1 is SNHLY and CDR2 is FYNNEI. The junction shows trimming of 6 bases on V and 3 bases on J, plus 15 bases between the germline ends. CDR3 length: 14 amino acids, cysteine to phenylalanine. Just CDR3 DNA is preserved here, 42 bases in frame from base 1. This clone was recorded only once. The specificity of this receptor is unknown. Nothing much larger sits one base from this clone, and base qualities are not available. Overall study outcomes, separate from this receptor: Baseline TCR diversity was reported to be lower in newly diagnosed patients than in healthy donors, and even lower in relapsed/refractory patients. The study was restricted to a single clinical trial cohort, and the causes of repertoire differences, possibly disease activity or prior therapy, were left undefined.

The receptor was isolated from a human donor with classical Hodgkin lymphoma. The sequenced material came from CD4+ T cells from blood. The rearrangement combines TRBV2 with TRBJ2-7, with TRBD1 perhaps the D gene, on 6 matching bases. The CDR3 loop reads CASSKDRYDYEQYF. The DNA sequence is given as TGTGCCAGCAGCAAAGACAGGTACGACTACGAGCAGTACTTC.